These 25 T cell receptor beta chains came from one sample sequenced in a study of blood T cell repertoires in COVID-19. Some clones are missing from TCRdb's copy, which holds only in-frame ones; the method was immunoSEQ multiplex PCR. Of tens of thousands of clones in the sample, 82% were seen once. Sequencing was carried out using peripheral blood. These receptors originate from a human donor with acute or convalescent COVID-19. The donor label of this sample is uncertain.

The rearrangement joins TRBV2 to TRBJ1-1; 8 bases map to TRBD1. The V segment lost 5 bases and the J segment 3 bases; nucleotides outside the gene matches: 2. The CDR3 loop spans 13 amino acids. From germline, CDR1 is SNHLY and CDR2 FYNNEI. The CDR3 loop is CASSYRGDTEAFF. The DNA for the CDR3 is TGTGCCAGCAGTTACAGGGGGGACACTGAAGCTTTCTTT.

This rearrangement joins TRBV9 to TRBJ2-6; no firm D call. This CDR3 is built from 13 residues. Looked up from germline, CDR1 is SGDLS and CDR2 is YYNGEE. Trimming took 4 bases from V and 2 from J, leaving 4 bases between them. CDR3 residues: CASSPAGANVLTF. The CDR3 DNA reads as TGTGCCAGCAGCCCAGCTGGGGCCAACGTCCTGACTTTC. Drawing the rest from reference TRBV9 and TRBJ2-6, the complete variable domain is DSGVTQTPKHLITATGQRVTLRCSPRSGDLSVYWYQQSLDQGLQFLIQYYNGEERAKGNILERFSAQQFPDLHSELNLSSLELGDSALYFCASSPAGANVLTFGAGSRLTVL.

This chain links TRBV10-3 with TRBJ1-2, with 7 bases fitting TRBD1. The CDR3 has 17 amino acids. Trimming cost V 5 bases and J 6 bases; bases outside gene matches: 18. CDR1 is ENHRY, CDR2 SYGVKD, per germline. The CDR3 is CAISSAPLSTGSNGYTF. As DNA, the CDR3 is TGTGCCATCAGTTCCGCTCCTCTCTCGACAGGGAGCAATGGCTACACCTTC.

This chain links TRBV11-3 with TRBJ2-3; 9 bases agree with TRBD1. CDR1 is SGHNT and CDR2 is YENEEA in the germline V gene. V shed 2 bases and J 1 base; nucleotides not matched to a gene: 7. The CDR3 length is 17 residues. CDR3 protein: CASSLQGQGGGTDTQYF. The CDR3 DNA is TGTGCCAGCAGCTTACAGGGACAGGGCGGTGGCACAGATACGCAGTATTTT.

The chain couples TRBV24-1 to TRBJ2-1; 8 bases align to TRBD1. This CDR3 contains 17 residues. In germline, CDR1 is KGHDR, CDR2 SFDVKD. Losses at the gene ends were 3 bases for V and 0 bases for J; bases not matched to a gene: 6. The CDR3 protein is CATSDTDRGYSYNEQFF. The CDR3 coding sequence is TGTGCCACCAGTGATACCGACAGGGGTTACTCCTACAATGAGCAGTTCTTC.

This sequence joins TRBV18 and TRBJ1-2; D is perhaps TRBD1 (6 bases). The CDR3 length is 15 residues. Germline values: CDR1 KGHSH, CDR2 LQKENI. V lost 6 bases, J lost 5 bases, and 19 bases lay in between. This CDR3 is CASSDSDRLGYGYTF. The CDR3 region has the DNA TGTGCCAGCTCTGATTCCGACAGGCTGGGTTATGGCTACACCTTC.

This chain uses TRBV25-1 with TRBJ1-4; no clear D. The germline CDR1 and CDR2 sequences are MGHDK and SYGVNS. The V end lost 4 bases, the J end lost 0 bases, and 9 bases lay between the germline ends. This CDR3 region has 15 residues. The CDR3 bases are TGTGCCAGCAGTGGAACACCGACAACTAATGAAAAACTGTTTTTT. As protein: CASSGTPTTNEKLFF.

The rearrangement joins TRBV7-8 to TRBJ1-2, with no clear D. Trimming pared 3 bases from V and 4 bases from J, leaving 12 bases between. Germline lookup yields CDR1 SGHVS and CDR2 FQNEAQ. The CDR3 extends over 14 amino acids. The CDR3 sequence: CASSFPGSGYGYTF. The CDR3 nucleotides are TGTGCCAGCAGCTTCCCCGGGAGCGGCTATGGCTACACCTTC.

The CDR3 here is CAISERGLDYGYTF. Here the CDR3 DNA reads TGTGCCATCAGTGAGCGCGGGCTCGACTATGGCTACACCTTC. The chain employs TRBV10-3 and TRBJ1-2; D is undetermined. Trimming took off 2 bases at V and 3 bases at J, with 10 bases between the two ends. This CDR3 spans 14 amino acids. Germline V gene sequence: CDR1 ENHRY, CDR2 SYGVKD.

V gene TRBV9 combines with J gene TRBJ2-1; D is unclear. From germline, CDR1 is SGDLS and CDR2 YYNGEE. The CDR3 is 12 residues long. The ends were cut back, 4 bases at V and 8 bases at J, with 10 bases in the middle. This chain's CDR3 is CASSRVWDEQFF. CDR3 bases: TGTGCCAGCAGCCGGGTCTGGGATGAGCAGTTCTTC.

As regards this clone: One end of the junction varies from germline; a read error may be responsible. This chain links TRBV5-6 with TRBJ2-1, with D tentatively TRBD2 (7 bases). CDR3 length: 12 residues. CDR1 and CDR2 (germline): SGHDT, YYEEEE. CDR3 sequence (DNA): TGTGCCAGCAGCTTGGATTCGGGGGGCGGGATCTTC. Encoded protein: CASSLDSGGGIF. The variable domain in full, completed from reference TRBV5-6 and TRBJ2-1, reads DAGVTQSPTHLIKTRGQQVTLRCSPKSGHDTVSWYQQALGQGPQFIFQYYEEEERQRGNFPDRFSGHQFPNYSSELNVNALLLGDSALYLCASSLDSGGGIFGPGTRLTVL.

This clone was picked up one time. The chain uses TRBV18 and TRBJ1-5; TRBD1 matches 9 bases. The ends lost 2 bases at V and 2 bases at J; junction bases unmatched: 10. CDR1 KGHSH and CDR2 LQKENI come from the germline V gene. The CDR3 runs to 18 residues. CDR3 residues: CASSPTGQGTQGNQPQHF. CDR3 nucleotides: TGTGCCAGCTCACCAACGGGACAGGGTACACAAGGCAATCAGCCCCAGCATTTT.

Worth noting for this clone: Other DNA sequences in the sample encode the same CDR3. CDR3 residues: CAISQTYEQYF. The CDR3 DNA reads TGTGCCATCTCCCAAACCTACGAGCAGTACTTC. The rearrangement uses TRBV10-3 and TRBJ2-7; the D is unclear. Trimming left V 8 bases short and J 2 bases short, with 7 bases between. Germline CDR1 and CDR2: ENHRY and SYGVKD. The CDR3 sequence is 11 residues long.

V usage is TRBV19 and J usage is TRBJ2-3; 8 nucleotides match TRBD2. Germline V gene data show CDR1 as LNHDA and CDR2 as SQIVND (reference sequence). The CDR3 covers 15 residues. The V and J ends lost 3 bases and 3 bases, in that order; junction bases with no gene match: 5. The CDR3 DNA reads as TGTGCCAGTAGTATTTTGTCTAGCGGGACAGATACGCAGTATTTT. This codes for CASSILSSGTDTQYF.

In this sample, this clone turned up once. The chain couples TRBV7-8 to TRBJ1-2, with D hard to call. V was shortened by 4 bases and J by 4 bases, with 22 bases between the two germline ends. CDR3 length: 17 amino acids. Germline lookup yields CDR1 SGHVS and CDR2 FQNEAQ. The DNA for the CDR3 is TGTGCCAGCAGCTCGCACCGACTAGGAGACTTCATCTATGGCTACACCTTC. This sequence encodes CASSSHRLGDFIYGYTF.

V and J are TRBV1 and TRBJ1-4. TRBV1 is a known pseudogene. CDR3 size: 14 residues. CDR3 in amino acids: CTSSSQPSREKLFF. Here the CDR3 DNA reads TGCACCAGCAGCTCACAACCATCGAGGGAAAAACTGTTTTTT.

The chain uses TRBV19 and TRBJ2-3; D might be TRBD2 (5 bases). The length of the CDR3 is 14 residues. V was trimmed by 1 base and J by 4 bases, leaving 9 bases between them. CDR1 and CDR2 (germline): LNHDA, SQIVND (reference sequence). CDR3 bases: TGTGCCAGTAGTATAGCGGGATTAGCAGATACGCAGTATTTT. Its protein product is CASSIAGLADTQYF.

This rearrangement joins TRBV5-1 to TRBJ1-6, with 9 positions matching TRBD1. The ends lost 4 bases at V and 7 bases at J; junction bases unmatched: 6. The CDR3 length is 15 residues. From germline, CDR1 is SGHRS and CDR2 YFSETQ. The CDR3 DNA sequence: TGCGCCAGCAGCCGTTGGGGACAGGGAAATTCACCCCTCCACTTT. It yields the protein CASSRWGQGNSPLHF.

The chain has TRBV5-1 and TRBJ2-3; 11 bases fit TRBD1. The CDR3 is 16 amino acids. The V and J ends lost 4 bases and 0 bases, in that order; junction bases with no gene match: 4. CDR1 and CDR2 (germline): SGHRS, YFSETQ. CDR3 DNA sequence: TGCGCCAGCAGCCCGGGACAGGGGGTTAGCACAGATACGCAGTATTTT. Translating it yields CASSPGQGVSTDTQYF. The full variable domain, completed using reference TRBV5-1 and TRBJ2-3, is KAGVTQTPRYLIKTRGQQVTLSCSPISGHRSVSWYQQTPGQGLQFLFEYFSETQRNKGNFPGRFSGRQFSNSRSEMNVSTLELGDSALYLCASSPGQGVSTDTQYFGPGTRLTVL.

The chain carries TRBV18 and TRBJ2-5; tentative D call: TRBD2 (5 bases). Trimming pared 6 bases from V and 4 bases from J, leaving 9 bases between. There are 12 residues in the CDR3. Germline V gene lookup returns CDR1 KGHSH and CDR2 LQKENI. CDR3 bases: TGTGCCAGCTCGGCTGAGGGAGAGACCCAGTACTTC. Protein product: CASSAEGETQYF.

V usage is TRBV11-2 and J usage is TRBJ1-6, with D unresolved. The CDR3 is 16 amino acids. V was clipped by 1 base and J by 0 bases, with 7 bases between them. The V gene's germline CDR1 is SGHAT and CDR2 FQNNGV. The CDR3 loop reads CASSLGHVSYNSPLHF. DNA of the CDR3: TGTGCCAGCAGCTTAGGACATGTCTCCTATAATTCACCCCTCCACTTT.

DNA of the CDR3: TGTGCCAGCAGTGCGGAGCAGGGGGTCAGTGATCAGTACTTC. Translation: CASSAEQGVSDQYF. The rearrangement links TRBV2 to TRBJ2-7; 7 bases line up with TRBD1. V lost 4 bases to trimming and J lost 10 bases; unmatched junction nucleotides: 13. Germline CDR1 SNHLY, CDR2 FYNNEI. The CDR3 runs to 14 residues.

This chain links TRBV11-2 with TRBJ1-4, with TRBD1 as a possible D gene (5 bases). Trimming removed 5 bases from V and 8 bases from J, with 18 bases in between. Germline CDR1 and CDR2: SGHAT and FQNNGV. CDR3 length: 15 residues. The CDR3 region is CASSATGEAQEKLFF. The CDR3 nucleotides are TGTGCCAGCAGCGCCACGGGGGAGGCTCAGGAAAAACTGTTTTTT.

The chain combines TRBV6-5 with TRBJ1-5, with 8 nucleotides matching TRBD1. Germline CDR1 is MNHEY and CDR2 is SVGAGI. The CDR3 is made up of 13 amino acids. V lost 10 bases, J lost 6 bases, and 8 bases stayed unmatched. The DNA of the CDR3 is TGTGCCACCTGGACAGGGTCCGTTCAGCCCCAGCATTTT. Translation gives CATWTGSVQPQHF.

V gene TRBV6-5 combines with J gene TRBJ2-1; 11 nucleotides line up with TRBD1. Germline CDR1 reads MNHEY; CDR2 reads SVGAGI. Losses at the gene ends were 2 bases for V and 7 bases for J; bases not matched to a gene: 7. The CDR3 consists of 16 residues. CDR3 in amino acids: CASSYSPGQGVNEQFF. The CDR3 DNA follows: TGTGCCAGCAGTTACAGTCCGGGACAGGGGGTAAATGAGCAGTTCTTC.